The T cell receptor (beta chain) under discussion was sequenced for a study of early T cells in non-severe SARS-CoV-2 infection. Study information: Alpha and beta chains were unpaired, from unsorted whole-blood bulk RNA.

The protocol attached unique molecular identifiers to individual cDNA molecules. TCRdb ran MiXCR on the 5' RACE reads and lists one entry per CDR3 protein. The sample yields 86,000 or so distinct CDR3 sequences, around 15% seen once. The CDR3 is made up of 13 amino acids. V gave up 7 bases and J gave up 4 bases, with 16 bases separating them. The germline V gene has CDR1 GTSNPN and CDR2 SVGIG (reference sequence). This clonotype was obtained from an adult who was a healthcare worker with PCR-confirmed SARS-CoV-2 infection or an uninfected control (not recorded which). The chain recombines TRBV30 with TRBJ1-2, with D perhaps TRBD1 (6 bases). The material sequenced was whole blood. The CDR3 DNA is TGTGCCTTAAGCGGGGGGCCACCCTATGGCTACACCTTC. Protein sequence: CALSGGPPYGYTF.